Listed here are 6 T cell receptor beta chains from one sample, sequenced in a study of blood T cells in healthy people across ages. Primers used in a second PCR of about 7 to 11 cycles were a sample-barcoded 5' primer and a J-beta primer mix. TCRdb re-derived calls from the 5' RACE reads in MiXCR, one entry per CDR3 protein. The sample includes around 870,000 distinct CDR3 sequences, about 30% of them seen just once. Sequenced input: blood. Receptor source: a woman older than 75 in good health.

This clonotype was observed at least ten times. The rearrangement links TRBV19 to TRBJ1-2; no definite D call. The V end was cut by 5 bases, the J end by 1 base, with 8 bases between. Germline V lookup: CDR1 LNHDA, CDR2 SQIVND (reference sequence). This CDR3 contains 13 residues. The chain's CDR3 is CASSSQNNYGYTF. The CDR3 nucleotides are TGTGCCAGTAGTTCCCAGAATAACTATGGCTACACCTTC.

As regards this clonotype: This may arise from a read error, as a much more abundant clone is one base away. The chain employs TRBV20-1 and TRBJ1-5, with no clear D. The CDR3 runs to 12 residues. V shed 0 bases and J shed 6 bases, with 6 bases lying between them. Germline CDR1 is DFQATT and CDR2 is SNEGSKA (reference sequence). The DNA of the CDR3 is TGCAGTGCTAGAGATAGGCGTCAGCCCCAGCATTTT. Amino acids: CSARDRRQPQHF.

This clonotype came up many times. The rearrangement uses TRBV3-1 and TRBJ2-7; no definite D call. V was shortened by 1 base and J by 1 base, with 8 bases between the two germline ends. The V gene's germline CDR1 is LGHDT and CDR2 YNNKEL (reference sequence). This CDR3 comprises 14 residues. CDR3 coding DNA: TGTGCCAGCAGCCAAGGGCGGCTTTCCTACGAGCAGTACTTC. As protein: CASSQGRLSYEQYF.

At least ten counts were recorded for this clonotype. V usage is TRBV7-9 and J usage is TRBJ1-4, with a tentative D call TRBD1 (6 bases). This CDR3 comprises 16 residues. CDR1 and CDR2 from the germline V gene are SEHNR and FQNEAQ (reference sequence). V lost 5 bases, J lost 0 bases, and 13 bases lay in between. The chain's CDR3 is CASSNGQHATNEKLFF. The CDR3 bases are TGTGCCAGCAGCAACGGACAGCATGCAACTAATGAAAAACTGTTTTTT.

Ten or more counts support this clonotype. V and J are TRBV21-1 and TRBJ2-5; the listed D gene, TRBD1, was not tested against the DNA. TRBV21-1 is labeled a pseudogene. This CDR3 is built from 13 residues. CDR3 amino acids: CASSKAGEETQYF. As DNA, the CDR3 is TGTGCCAGCAGCAAGGCAGGGGAAGAGACCCAGTACTTC.

Notes on this clonotype: A junction end diverges from the germline sequence, so it may reflect a read error. The chain joins TRBV7-2 to TRBJ2-3; possible D gene TRBD1, 5 bases. The CDR3 is made up of 15 amino acids. CDR1 is SGHTA and CDR2 is FQGNSA in the germline V gene. CDR3 DNA: TGTGCCGGCAGCTCGAACAAGGGGAACACAGATACGCAGTATTTT. Its translation: CAGSSNKGNTDTQYF.